A selection of T cell receptor beta chains follows, all from one sample in a study of cytomegalovirus exposure and HLA in healthy donors. TCRdb keeps only in-frame clones here, not all; method: immunoSEQ multiplex PCR. The data hold 150,000 to 200,000 clones, with approximately 72% observed a single time. Sequencing was carried out using PBMCs. All receptors derive from a female donor in good health and CMV-seronegative. Both conserved end residues are part of each CDR3. The order of the fields is D gene, clone size, V gene, J gene, CDR3 protein, CDR3 DNA. D genes are given only for firm matches. Clone size is shown for a subset of rows, as once, few, many or a class of expanded clone.

d_gene: TRBD1
abundance: .
v_gene: TRBV28
j_gene: TRBJ1-2
CDR3aa: CASSPGQGAGGYTF
CDR3nt: TGTGCCAGCAGTCCCGGACAGGGGGCGGGGGGCTACACCTTC

d_gene: .
abundance: .
v_gene: TRBV27
j_gene: TRBJ1-2
CDR3aa: CASSSHRVINYGYTF
CDR3nt: TGTGCCAGCAGTTCACACAGGGTTATTAACTATGGCTACACCTTC

d_gene: TRBD1
abundance: .
v_gene: TRBV25-1
j_gene: TRBJ1-6
CDR3aa: CASSPTTGQGASPLHF
CDR3nt: TGTGCCAGCAGCCCCACGACTGGACAGGGGGCGTCACCCCTCCACTTT

d_gene: .
abundance: .
v_gene: TRBV9
j_gene: TRBJ2-7
CDR3aa: CASSAGIIVGGYEQYF
CDR3nt: TGTGCCAGCAGCGCCGGCATTATCGTGGGGGGATACGAGCAGTACTTC

d_gene: TRBD1
abundance: .
v_gene: TRBV5-1
j_gene: TRBJ1-6
CDR3aa: CASSPGTGYNSPLHF
CDR3nt: TGCGCCAGCAGCCCGGGGACAGGCTATAATTCACCCCTCCACTTT

d_gene: TRBD2
abundance: once
v_gene: TRBV5-1
j_gene: TRBJ2-6
CDR3aa: CASRRTSGSSGANVLTF
CDR3nt: TGCGCCAGCAGAAGGACTAGCGGGAGCTCTGGGGCCAACGTCCTGACTTTC

d_gene: .
abundance: .
v_gene: TRBV5-1
j_gene: TRBJ2-1
CDR3aa: CASSLAGGVAYNEQFF
CDR3nt: TGCGCCAGCAGCTTGGCCGGGGGAGTAGCCTACAATGAGCAGTTCTTC

d_gene: .
abundance: .
v_gene: TRBV5-1
j_gene: TRBJ2-2
CDR3aa: CASSFIPRTAANTGELFF
CDR3nt: TGCGCCAGCAGCTTCATCCCCAGGACAGCCGCGAACACCGGGGAGCTGTTTTTT

d_gene: TRBD1
abundance: .
v_gene: TRBV25-1
j_gene: TRBJ1-4
CDR3aa: CASSEDRGPGEKLFF
CDR3nt: TGTGCCAGCAGTGAAGATAGGGGGCCTGGGGAAAAACTGTTTTTT

d_gene: .
abundance: once
v_gene: TRBV20-1
j_gene: TRBJ2-7
CDR3aa: CLVGYEQYF
CDR3nt: TGTTTGGTCGGCTACGAGCAGTACTTC

d_gene: .
abundance: few
v_gene: TRBV27
j_gene: TRBJ1-1
CDR3aa: CASSLGSEAFF
CDR3nt: TGTGCCAGCAGTTTGGGCAGCGAAGCTTTCTTT

d_gene: .
abundance: few
v_gene: TRBV27
j_gene: TRBJ2-3
CDR3aa: CASSSRLTGQGTDTQYF
CDR3nt: TGTGCCAGCAGTTCAAGGCTTACAGGGCAGGGCACAGATACGCAGTATTTT

d_gene: .
abundance: .
v_gene: TRBV25-1
j_gene: TRBJ2-2
CDR3aa: CASRGVKNTGELFF
CDR3nt: TGTGCCAGCAGAGGGGTAAAGAACACCGGGGAGCTGTTTTTT

d_gene: TRBD1
abundance: .
v_gene: TRBV5-1
j_gene: TRBJ1-6
CDR3aa: CASAKGQSNSPLHF
CDR3nt: TGCGCCAGCGCCAAGGGACAGTCAAATTCACCCCTCCACTTT

d_gene: .
abundance: .
v_gene: TRBV7-9
j_gene: TRBJ1-5
CDR3aa: CASSQRGDQPQHF
CDR3nt: TGTGCCAGCAGCCAGCGGGGAGATCAGCCCCAGCATTTT

d_gene: .
abundance: .
v_gene: TRBV19
j_gene: TRBJ2-2
CDR3aa: CASSIGGSDNTGELFF
CDR3nt: TGTGCCAGTAGTATAGGCGGCAGCGACAACACCGGGGAGCTGTTTTTT

d_gene: TRBD2
abundance: .
v_gene: TRBV9
j_gene: TRBJ2-7
CDR3aa: CAGSGSGTPFEQYF
CDR3nt: TGTGCCGGCAGCGGTAGCGGGACCCCCTTCGAGCAGTACTTC

d_gene: .
abundance: few
v_gene: TRBV18
j_gene: TRBJ2-5
CDR3aa: CASSPQWAEGQETQYF
CDR3nt: TGTGCCAGCTCACCACAGTGGGCGGAGGGGCAAGAGACCCAGTACTTC

d_gene: .
abundance: .
v_gene: TRBV2
j_gene: TRBJ2-7
CDR3aa: CASTIEGVEQYF
CDR3nt: TGTGCCAGCACCATCGAGGGTGTGGAGCAGTACTTC

d_gene: TRBD2
abundance: .
v_gene: TRBV9
j_gene: TRBJ2-5
CDR3aa: CASNSGGAVETQYF
CDR3nt: TGTGCCAGCAATAGCGGGGGGGCAGTGGAGACCCAGTACTTC

d_gene: .
abundance: .
v_gene: TRBV11-2
j_gene: TRBJ2-7
CDR3aa: CASSPIRGAGAYEQYF
CDR3nt: TGTGCCAGCAGCCCTATCAGGGGGGCAGGTGCCTACGAGCAGTACTTC

d_gene: .
abundance: .
v_gene: TRBV29-1
j_gene: TRBJ2-2
CDR3aa: CSVDRSNTGELFF
CDR3nt: TGCAGCGTTGACAGGTCGAACACCGGGGAGCTGTTTTTT

d_gene: .
abundance: .
v_gene: TRBV11-2
j_gene: TRBJ1-2
CDR3aa: CASSLSGGEGYTF
CDR3nt: TGTGCCAGCAGCTTAAGTGGAGGGGAAGGCTACACCTTC

d_gene: TRBD1
abundance: few
v_gene: TRBV9
j_gene: TRBJ1-1
CDR3aa: CASSAGTASLVTEAFF
CDR3nt: TGTGCCAGCAGCGCCGGGACAGCATCTTTGGTCACTGAAGCTTTCTTT

d_gene: TRBD1
abundance: few
v_gene: TRBV10-3
j_gene: TRBJ1-2
CDR3aa: CAIRARTGENDGYTF
CDR3nt: TGTGCCATCAGGGCCAGGACAGGGGAGAACGATGGCTACACCTTC

d_gene: .
abundance: few
v_gene: TRBV27
j_gene: TRBJ2-7
CDR3aa: CASSFSGGIGSYEQYF
CDR3nt: TGTGCCAGCAGTTTTTCTGGGGGCATCGGCTCCTACGAGCAGTACTTC

d_gene: TRBD1
abundance: once
v_gene: TRBV2
j_gene: TRBJ2-7
CDR3aa: CASSEQGVRYEQYF
CDR3nt: TGTGCCAGCAGTGAACAGGGGGTTCGCTACGAGCAGTACTTC

d_gene: .
abundance: .
v_gene: TRBV7-3
j_gene: TRBJ1-1
CDR3aa: CASSLRRGTEAFF
CDR3nt: TGTGCCAGCAGCTTAAGGCGGGGGACTGAAGCTTTCTTT

d_gene: TRBD2
abundance: .
v_gene: TRBV4-1
j_gene: TRBJ2-3
CDR3aa: CASSPLDRGGFDTQYF
CDR3nt: TGCGCCAGCAGCCCTCTCGACCGGGGGGGCTTCGATACGCAGTATTTT

d_gene: TRBD2
abundance: few
v_gene: TRBV30
j_gene: TRBJ2-7
CDR3aa: CAWSSPGLAGGEQYF
CDR3nt: TGTGCCTGGAGTTCCCCCGGACTAGCGGGGGGAGAGCAGTACTTC

d_gene: TRBD2
abundance: .
v_gene: TRBV5-4
j_gene: TRBJ2-1
CDR3aa: CASSVGLAGAYNEQFF
CDR3nt: TGTGCCAGCAGCGTGGGACTAGCGGGGGCCTACAATGAGCAGTTCTTC

d_gene: .
abundance: once
v_gene: TRBV28
j_gene: TRBJ1-2
CDR3aa: CASSPFLIGDGYTF
CDR3nt: TGTGCCAGCAGTCCGTTCTTGATCGGGGATGGCTACACCTTC

d_gene: TRBD2
abundance: .
v_gene: TRBV29-1
j_gene: TRBJ2-2
CDR3aa: CSGREGLGGELFF
CDR3nt: TGCAGCGGGCGGGAGGGCCTTGGCGGGGAGCTGTTTTTT

d_gene: .
abundance: .
v_gene: TRBV5-4
j_gene: TRBJ1-4
CDR3aa: CASSQDSYNEKLFF
CDR3nt: TGTGCCAGCAGCCAAGACAGTTATAATGAAAAACTGTTTTTT

d_gene: .
abundance: .
v_gene: TRBV19
j_gene: TRBJ1-1
CDR3aa: CASTNRENTEAFF
CDR3nt: TGTGCCAGTACCAACAGGGAGAACACTGAAGCTTTCTTT

d_gene: TRBD1
abundance: .
v_gene: TRBV11-1
j_gene: TRBJ2-1
CDR3aa: CASSQTGSSNEQFF
CDR3nt: TGTGCCAGCAGCCAGACAGGGTCCAGCAATGAGCAGTTCTTC

d_gene: TRBD1
abundance: .
v_gene: TRBV5-1
j_gene: TRBJ1-2
CDR3aa: CASSLRQGDDGYTF
CDR3nt: TGCGCCAGCAGCTTAAGACAGGGGGATGATGGCTACACCTTC